The clone carrying this T cell receptor beta chain was observed a few times. The sample carries other DNA sequences with the same CDR3. This specimen comes from a study of T cell responses to AZD1222 COVID-19 vaccine. Trimming pared 2 bases from V and 0 bases from J, leaving 7 bases between. Germline-derived CDR1 and CDR2 are MDHEN and SYDVKM. The CDR3 has 15 amino acids. The protocol was immunoSEQ multiplex PCR, while the TCRdb copy is restricted to in-frame clones and leaves out a portion. The data show 80,000 or so clones, roughly 85% seen once. The sequence was obtained from an adult who received the AZD1222 COVID-19 vaccine. The chain uses TRBV28 and TRBJ1-4; D is undetermined. Here the sequenced sample was peripheral blood, taken 28 days after the second AZD1222 dose. CDR3 sequence: CASSLSGATNEKLFF. The CDR3, as DNA: TGTGCCAGCAGTTTAAGCGGTGCAACTAATGAAAAACTGTTTTTT.